The 30 T cell receptor beta chains reported below all come from one sample, sequenced in a study of early T cells in non-severe SARS-CoV-2 infection. TCRdb fed the 5' RACE reads into MiXCR, producing one record per CDR3 protein. The data show around 99,000 distinct CDR3 sequences, around 10% seen once. Material for sequencing was whole blood. These receptors were collected from an adult who was a healthcare worker with PCR-confirmed SARS-CoV-2 infection or an uninfected control (not recorded which).

The chain joins TRBV4-1 to TRBJ2-3; D is uncertain. The V end was cut by 1 base, the J end by 3 bases, with 5 bases between. Germline loops: CDR1 MGHRA, CDR2 YSYEKL. The CDR3 is 13 residues long. The CDR3 loop is CASSQAGTDTQYF. The DNA of the CDR3 is TGCGCCAGCAGCCAAGCCGGGACAGATACGCAGTATTTT.

The chain joins TRBV20-1 to TRBJ2-2; maybe TRBD2 (6 bases). The CDR3 consists of 16 residues. The V gene lost 0 bases and the J gene lost 6 bases, with 17 bases spanning the gap. Germline V gene data show CDR1 as DFQATT and CDR2 as SNEGSKA (reference sequence). CDR3 region: CSARDRTGLPAGELFF. The CDR3 region has the DNA TGCAGTGCTAGAGATCGAACGGGACTTCCCGCCGGGGAGCTGTTTTTT.

This clonotype was observed a few times. The chain couples TRBV11-3 to TRBJ2-3; 14 bases map to TRBD2. After removal of 4 bases from V and 6 bases from J, the junction contained 6 bases not matched to a gene. This CDR3 contains 16 residues. Germline V gene lookup returns CDR1 SGHNT and CDR2 YENEEA. The CDR3 sequence: CASSSGTSGRGDTQYF. CDR3 DNA: TGTGCCAGCAGCTCCGGGACTAGCGGGAGAGGGGATACGCAGTATTTT.

Many counts were recorded for this clonotype. This chain connects TRBV27 to TRBJ2-5; D is perhaps TRBD2 (6 bases). V was shortened by 5 bases and J by 3 bases, with 16 bases between the two germline ends. The CDR3 contains 15 residues. The germline V gene encodes CDR1 MNHEY and CDR2 SMNVEV (reference sequence). In DNA, the CDR3 is TGTGCCAGCAGTCGAAAGGGACTGCCTGAAGAGACCCAGTACTTC. Protein product: CASSRKGLPEETQYF.

As to this clonotype: Since a much larger clone is just one base distant, this may be a read error. The chain uses TRBV20-1 and TRBJ2-2; D is uncertain. The CDR3 contains 13 residues. Germline-derived CDR1 and CDR2 are DFQATT and SNEGSKA (reference sequence). This CDR3 is CGPRRANTGELFF. CDR3 DNA: TGCGGTCCCCGTAGGGCGAACACCGGGGAGCTGTTTTTT.

The chain joins TRBV18 to TRBJ2-3; D is undetermined. V was pared by 5 bases and J by 10 bases, with 16 bases between. The CDR3 contains 13 residues. Germline V lookup: CDR1 KGHSH, CDR2 LQKENI. As DNA, the CDR3 is TGTGCCAGCTCATTATCCTCCATGGAATCGCAGTATTTT. Its translation: CASSLSSMESQYF.

In this sample, this clonotype turned up many times. The chain couples TRBV20-1 to TRBJ2-3; D call uncertain. This CDR3 has 12 amino acids. Germline V gene lookup returns CDR1 DFQATT and CDR2 SNEGSKA (reference sequence). V was pared by 6 bases and J by 0 bases, with 7 bases between. CDR3 residues: CSAPTSTDTQYF. Written as DNA, the CDR3 is TGCAGTGCACCGACTAGCACAGATACGCAGTATTTT.

This clonotype has a handful of counts. The V gene is TRBV10-3, the J gene TRBJ2-3; no reliable D call. V was cut by 9 bases and J by 2 bases, with 18 bases left in between. CDR1 is ENHRY and CDR2 is SYGVKD in the germline V gene. The CDR3 sequence is 15 residues long. The CDR3 DNA follows: TGTGCCATAAGACGAAACGCGATGGACACAGATACGCAGTATTTT. This sequence encodes CAIRRNAMDTDTQYF.

This clonotype has at least ten counts. This chain connects TRBV4-1 to TRBJ1-1, with no clear D. Germline V gives CDR1 MGHRA, CDR2 YSYEKL. The CDR3 runs to 15 residues. V dropped 0 bases and J dropped 1 base, with 9 bases sitting between them. In DNA, the CDR3 is TGCGCCAGCAGCCAAGAAACAGTCTCGAACACTGAAGCTTTCTTT. This sequence encodes CASSQETVSNTEAFF.

The J gene is TRBJ2-4, the V gene TRBV28, with TRBD1 matching over 7 bases. Germline V gene lookup returns CDR1 MDHEN and CDR2 SYDVKM. J was trimmed by 6 bases and V by 3 bases; bases with no gene match: 8. The CDR3 contains 15 residues. The CDR3 protein is CASSFTRQGSNIQYF. The CDR3 DNA reads as TGTGCCAGCAGTTTTACGAGACAGGGATCAAACATTCAGTACTTC.

This clonotype was counted only a few times. The rearrangement joins TRBV11-2 to TRBJ2-7, with 9 nucleotides matching TRBD2. V trimming: 0 bases; J trimming: 7 bases; junction bases outside the gene matches: 7. The germline gives CDR1 SGHAT, CDR2 FQNNGV. The CDR3 covers 15 residues. The CDR3, as DNA: TGTGCCAGCAGCTTAGAACCTAGCGGGATTGCGGAGCAGTACTTC. Translating it yields CASSLEPSGIAEQYF.

This clonotype occurred many times. The rearrangement joins TRBV7-6 to TRBJ2-1, with D perhaps TRBD1 or TRBD2 (5 bases each). CDR1 is SGHVS, CDR2 FNYEAQ, per germline. The CDR3 runs to 13 residues. V lost 1 base and J 9 bases, leaving 10 bases between the germline ends. CDR3 sequence (DNA): TGTGCCAGCAGCTTAGGTTGGGGGAGTGAGCAGTTCTTC. It yields the protein CASSLGWGSEQFF. Looking up the rest from reference TRBV7-6 and TRBJ2-1 gives the full variable domain: GAGVSQSPRYKVTKRGQDVALRCDPISGHVSLYWYRQALGQGPEFLTYFNYEAQQDKSGLPNDRFSAERPEGSISTLTIQRTEQRDSAMYRCASSLGWGSEQFFGPGTRLTVL.

This clonotype was recorded many times. The chain employs TRBV6-6 and TRBJ1-2; no reliable D call. The CDR3 extends over 12 amino acids. V lost 4 bases, J lost 4 bases, and 7 bases lay in between. Germline V lookup: CDR1 MNHNY, CDR2 SVGAGI (reference sequence). For the CDR3, the DNA is TGTGCCAGCAGTTCCGGGTCCTATGGCTACACCTTC. Protein product: CASSSGSYGYTF.

This sequence joins TRBV6-4 and TRBJ2-1; D gene ambiguous. The CDR3 extends over 13 amino acids. Trimming shortened V by 5 bases and J by 3 bases, and 8 bases separated the two germline ends. From germline, CDR1 is MRHNA and CDR2 SNTAGT. The CDR3 region is CASSPSIYNEQFF. CDR3 DNA: TGTGCCAGCAGTCCGTCTATCTACAATGAGCAGTTCTTC.

The chain employs TRBV9 and TRBJ2-7; D is perhaps TRBD1 or TRBD2 (5 bases each). Trimming took 0 bases from V and 4 from J, leaving 17 bases between them. CDR1 and CDR2 (germline): SGDLS, YYNGEE. This CDR3 is 16 amino acids long. The CDR3 DNA is TGTGCCAGCAGCGTAGCTCGAACCGGGACCCGATACGAGCAGTACTTC. It codes for CASSVARTGTRYEQYF.

This clonotype appeared a few times. The rearrangement joins TRBV7-9 to TRBJ2-1, with D hard to call. Trimming removed 8 bases from V and 5 bases from J, with 19 bases in between. Germline assignment: CDR1 SEHNR and CDR2 FQNEAQ (reference sequence). This CDR3 is built from 15 residues. DNA for the CDR3: TGTGCCAGCCCTCCGTCGGCCCTAGTAAACAATGAGCAGTTCTTC. Translation gives CASPPSALVNNEQFF.

V and J are TRBV29-1 and TRBJ2-3, with D perhaps TRBD1 (7 bases). Germline V gene lookup returns CDR1 SQVTM and CDR2 ANQGSEA. This CDR3 contains 14 residues. The ends were cut back, 7 bases at V and 0 bases at J, with 14 bases in the middle. CDR3 region: CSARRGPSTDTQYF. The CDR3 DNA is TGCAGCGCAAGGAGGGGGCCTAGCACAGATACGCAGTATTTT.

Ten or more counts support this clonotype. The V call is TRBV5-6, the J call TRBJ2-7; no reliable D call. There are 14 residues in the CDR3. V gave up 0 bases and J gave up 2 bases, with 9 bases separating them. The V gene's germline CDR1 is SGHDT and CDR2 YYEEEE. Written as DNA, the CDR3 is TGTGCCAGCAGCTTGGCCAGGAACCCCTACGAGCAGTACTTC. It specifies CASSLARNPYEQYF.

This clonotype came up many times. This chain links TRBV6-4 with TRBJ2-2; 10 bases are a match to TRBD2. Germline V gene lookup returns CDR1 MRHNA and CDR2 SNTAGT. Germline trimming cut 3 bases from V and 3 bases from J; bases unmatched to any gene: 4. The CDR3 spans 16 residues. Written as DNA, the CDR3 is TGTGCCAGCAGTGATGGCACTAGCGGGGACACCGGGGAGCTGTTTTTT. Translation: CASSDGTSGDTGELFF.

This clonotype was counted between two and nine times. The chain combines TRBV9 with TRBJ2-5, with 8 bases lining up with TRBD1. CDR1 and CDR2 (germline): SGDLS, YYNGEE. Losses at the gene ends were 0 bases for V and 4 bases for J; bases not matched to a gene: 5. The CDR3 loop spans 15 amino acids. This CDR3 is CASSVAGDRRETQYF. CDR3 in DNA: TGTGCCAGCAGCGTAGCTGGGGACAGGAGAGAGACCCAGTACTTC.

Ten or more counts support this clonotype. CDR3 nucleotides: TGTGCCAGCAGCTTGGTAGGCCCAGGACCCTACAATGAGCAGTTCTTC. It codes for CASSLVGPGPYNEQFF. V is TRBV11-2 and J is TRBJ2-1; D not resolved. The CDR3 loop spans 16 amino acids. CDR1 and CDR2 from the germline V gene are SGHAT and FQNNGV. V was clipped by 3 bases and J by 2 bases, with 14 bases between them.

This clonotype was recorded a few times. No conserved phenylalanine or tryptophan ends this CDR3, so it is likely a read error. V gene TRBV6-6 combines with J gene TRBJ2-7; D remains unclear. V lost 0 bases and J 1 base, leaving 10 bases between the germline ends. This CDR3 region has 15 residues. Germline CDR1 and CDR2: MNHNY and SVGAGI (reference sequence). The CDR3 here is CASSYSAVGSYEQYS. As DNA, the CDR3 is TGTGCCAGCAGTTACTCCGCAGTGGGGTCCTACGAGCAGTACTCC.

This clonotype was seen at least ten times. V usage is TRBV27 and J usage is TRBJ2-7; 10 positions agree with TRBD2. The CDR3 spans 17 residues. The V segment lost 7 bases and the J segment 5 bases; nucleotides outside the gene matches: 17. Germline assignment: CDR1 MNHEY and CDR2 SMNVEV (reference sequence). CDR3 region: CASTWVSGRSSFHEQYF. For the CDR3, the DNA is TGTGCCAGCACTTGGGTTAGCGGGAGGTCTTCGTTCCACGAGCAGTACTTC.

This clonotype appeared a few times. V gene TRBV5-1 combines with J gene TRBJ2-7, with TRBD2 matching over 13 bases. J lost 7 bases, V lost 4 bases, and 5 bases had no gene match. This CDR3 spans 14 amino acids. The germline gives CDR1 SGHRS, CDR2 YFSETQ. The CDR3 DNA sequence: TGCGCCAGCAGCAACGGACTAGCGGGAGAGGAGCAGTACTTC. Protein product: CASSNGLAGEEQYF.

The V gene is TRBV7-9, the J gene TRBJ2-1, with TRBD1 matching over 10 bases. This CDR3 comprises 15 residues. The V gene's germline CDR1 is SEHNR and CDR2 FQNEAQ (reference sequence). J gave up 4 bases and V 5 bases, and 5 bases lay outside the gene matches. The chain's CDR3 is CASSRQGALYNEQFF. The DNA of the CDR3 is TGTGCCAGCAGCCGACAGGGGGCGTTATACAATGAGCAGTTCTTC.

Many counts were recorded for this clonotype. The rearrangement joins TRBV4-3 to TRBJ2-2; tentative D call: TRBD2 (6 bases). This CDR3 region has 18 residues. The V end lost 0 bases, the J end lost 1 base, and 15 bases lay between the germline ends. Germline lookup yields CDR1 LGHNA and CDR2 YSLEER. CDR3 nucleotides: TGCGCCAGCAGCCAAGATCACTTTCGGGGACTGAACACCGGGGAGCTGTTTTTT. This gives the protein CASSQDHFRGLNTGELFF.

This clonotype was observed many times. The CDR3 region is CASSVRQGSYNEQFF. The CDR3 region has the DNA TGTGCCAGCAGTGTCCGACAGGGATCCTACAATGAGCAGTTCTTC. The chain recombines TRBV6-1 with TRBJ2-1; TRBD1 aligns across 7 bases. This CDR3 spans 15 amino acids. Germline values: CDR1 MNHNS, CDR2 SASEGT. The V segment lost 4 bases and the J segment 1 base; nucleotides outside the gene matches: 4.

This clonotype has at least ten counts. This chain links TRBV14 with TRBJ2-7; a possible D gene is TRBD2 (6 bases). CDR1 is SGHDN and CDR2 is FVKESK in the germline V gene. The CDR3 is 17 residues long. Trimming took off 4 bases at V and 2 bases at J, with 21 bases between the two ends. The CDR3 DNA follows: TGTGCCAGCAGCCTAGAGGGACTTTGTGGTAAGGCCTACGAGCAGTACTTC. Its translation: CASSLEGLCGKAYEQYF.

This clonotype was recorded many times. The CDR3 bases are TGTGCCTGGACCCCCCCCGTGGCTTCTGGTGAAAAACTGTTTTTT. It specifies CAWTPPVASGEKLFF. The chain recombines TRBV30 with TRBJ1-4; D gene ambiguous. The germline V gene has CDR1 GTSNPN and CDR2 SVGIG (reference sequence). This CDR3 has 15 residues. Trimming pared 4 bases from V and 7 bases from J, leaving 19 bases between.

In regard to this clonotype: One end of the junction varies from germline; a read error may be responsible. The V and J genes are TRBV7-8 and TRBJ2-4, with 9 bases matching TRBD2. The CDR3 spans 16 residues. Per germline, CDR1 SGHVS and CDR2 FQNEAQ. DNA for the CDR3: TGTGCCAGCGGTCCTAGCGGGGACCTAGCCAGAAACATTCAGTACTTC. Amino acids: CASGPSGDLARNIQYF.